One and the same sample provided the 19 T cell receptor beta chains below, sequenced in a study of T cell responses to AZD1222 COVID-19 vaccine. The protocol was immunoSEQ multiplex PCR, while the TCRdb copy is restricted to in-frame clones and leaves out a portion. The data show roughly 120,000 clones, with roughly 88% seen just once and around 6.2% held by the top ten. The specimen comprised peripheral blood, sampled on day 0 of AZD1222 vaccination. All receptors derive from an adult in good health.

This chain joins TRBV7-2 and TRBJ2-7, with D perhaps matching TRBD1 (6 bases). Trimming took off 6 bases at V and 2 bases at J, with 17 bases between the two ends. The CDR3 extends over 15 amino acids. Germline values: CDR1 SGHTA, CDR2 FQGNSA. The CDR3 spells CASSRSQGRTYEQYF. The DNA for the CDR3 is TGTGCCAGCAGTCGAAGCCAGGGGAGAACCTACGAGCAGTACTTC.

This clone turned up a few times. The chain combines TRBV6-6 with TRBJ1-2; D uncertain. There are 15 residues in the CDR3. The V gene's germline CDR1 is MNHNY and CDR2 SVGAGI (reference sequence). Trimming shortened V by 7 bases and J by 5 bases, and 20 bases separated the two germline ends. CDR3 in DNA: TGTGCCAGCACCCACGAGGGCGGATCTGCTTATGGCTACACCTTC. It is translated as CASTHEGGSAYGYTF.

The CDR3 DNA reads TGTGCCATCAGTGACAGGGACAGGAGCGGCTACACCTTC. This encodes CAISDRDRSGYTF. The chain joins TRBV10-3 to TRBJ1-2; 8 nucleotides agree with TRBD1. Germline CDR1 ENHRY, CDR2 SYGVKD. V lost 3 bases, J lost 8 bases, and 5 bases stayed unmatched. The CDR3 has 13 amino acids.

The CDR3 reads CASSLERAGLNTEAFF. In DNA, the CDR3 is TGCGCCAGCAGCTTGGAAAGGGCGGGTTTGAACACTGAAGCTTTCTTT. The chain recombines TRBV5-1 with TRBJ1-1; no definite D call. The CDR3 spans 16 residues. CDR1 SGHRS and CDR2 YFSETQ come from the germline V gene. V was trimmed by 0 bases and J by 0 bases, leaving 12 bases between them.

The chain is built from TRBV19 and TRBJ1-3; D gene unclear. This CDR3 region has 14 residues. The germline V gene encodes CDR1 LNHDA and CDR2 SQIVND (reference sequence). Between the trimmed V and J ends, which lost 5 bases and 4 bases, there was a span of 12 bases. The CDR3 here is CASSSFSPGNTIYF. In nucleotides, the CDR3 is TGTGCCAGTAGTTCCTTCAGCCCCGGAAACACCATATATTTT.

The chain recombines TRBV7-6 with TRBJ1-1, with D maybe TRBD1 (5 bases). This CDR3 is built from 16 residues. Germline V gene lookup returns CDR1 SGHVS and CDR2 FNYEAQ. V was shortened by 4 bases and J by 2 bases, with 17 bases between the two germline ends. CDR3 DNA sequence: TGTGCCAGCAGCTCCCCTCTGGCAGGGTTCAACACTGAAGCTTTCTTT. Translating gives CASSSPLAGFNTEAFF.

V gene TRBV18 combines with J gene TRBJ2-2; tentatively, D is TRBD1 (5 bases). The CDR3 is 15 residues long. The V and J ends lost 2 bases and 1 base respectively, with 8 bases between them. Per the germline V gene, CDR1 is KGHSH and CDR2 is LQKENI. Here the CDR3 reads CASSPRDRNTGELFF. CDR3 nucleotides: TGTGCCAGCTCACCAAGAGACAGGAACACCGGGGAGCTGTTTTTT.

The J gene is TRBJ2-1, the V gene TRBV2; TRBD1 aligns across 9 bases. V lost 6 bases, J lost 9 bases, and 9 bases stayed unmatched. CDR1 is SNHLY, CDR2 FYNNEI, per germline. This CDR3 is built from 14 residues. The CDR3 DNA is TGTGCCAGCAGGGGACAGGGCGATCGTGGTGAGCAGTTCTTC. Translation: CASRGQGDRGEQFF.

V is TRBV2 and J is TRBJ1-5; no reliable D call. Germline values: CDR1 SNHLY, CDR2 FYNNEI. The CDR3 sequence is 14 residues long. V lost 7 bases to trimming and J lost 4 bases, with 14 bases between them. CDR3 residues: CASTADERNQPQHF. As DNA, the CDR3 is TGTGCCAGCACGGCAGACGAGAGAAATCAGCCCCAGCATTTT.

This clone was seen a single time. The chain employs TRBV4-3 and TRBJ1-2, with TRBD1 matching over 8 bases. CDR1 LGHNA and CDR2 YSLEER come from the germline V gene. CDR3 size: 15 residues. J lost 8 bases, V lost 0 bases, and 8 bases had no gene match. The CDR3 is CASSQEQGAWVGYTF. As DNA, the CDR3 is TGCGCCAGCAGCCAAGAGCAGGGGGCGTGGGTGGGCTACACCTTC.

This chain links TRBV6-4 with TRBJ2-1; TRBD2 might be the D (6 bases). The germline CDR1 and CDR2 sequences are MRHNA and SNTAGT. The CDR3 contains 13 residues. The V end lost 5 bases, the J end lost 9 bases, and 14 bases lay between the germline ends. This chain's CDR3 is CASSNAGMGEQFF. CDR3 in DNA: TGTGCCAGCAGTAATGCGGGGATGGGTGAGCAGTTCTTC.

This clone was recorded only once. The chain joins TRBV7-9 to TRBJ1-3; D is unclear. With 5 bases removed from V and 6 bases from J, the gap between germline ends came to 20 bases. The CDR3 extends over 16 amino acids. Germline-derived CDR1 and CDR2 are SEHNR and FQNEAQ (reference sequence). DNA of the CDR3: TGTGCCAGCAGCCCGCCTTTAGGAAACCCTTCAAACACCATATATTTT. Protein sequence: CASSPPLGNPSNTIYF.

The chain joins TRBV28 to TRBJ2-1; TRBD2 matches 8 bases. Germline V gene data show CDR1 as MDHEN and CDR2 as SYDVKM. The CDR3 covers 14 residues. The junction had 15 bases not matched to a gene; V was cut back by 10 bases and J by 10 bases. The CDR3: CAITSGTRSGEQFF. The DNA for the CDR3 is TGTGCCATTACGTCCGGGACTAGGTCCGGGGAGCAGTTCTTC. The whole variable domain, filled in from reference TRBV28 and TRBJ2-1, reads DVKVTQSSRYLVKRTGEKVFLECVQDMDHENMFWYRQDPGLGLRLIYFSYDVKMKEKGDIPEGYSVSREKKERFSLILESASTNQTSMYLCAITSGTRSGEQFFGPGTRLTVL.

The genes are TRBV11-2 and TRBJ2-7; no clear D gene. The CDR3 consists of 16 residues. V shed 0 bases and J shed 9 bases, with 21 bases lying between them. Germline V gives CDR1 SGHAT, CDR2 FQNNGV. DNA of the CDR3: TGTGCCAGCAGCTTAGATCTTTCGGTTTCGGGCTTTGGGCAGTACTTC. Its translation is CASSLDLSVSGFGQYF.

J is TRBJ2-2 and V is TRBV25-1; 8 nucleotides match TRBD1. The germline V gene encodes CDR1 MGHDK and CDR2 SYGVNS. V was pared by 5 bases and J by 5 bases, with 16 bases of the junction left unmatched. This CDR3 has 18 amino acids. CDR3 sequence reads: CASSSRIEDRVITGELFF. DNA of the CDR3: TGTGCCAGCAGTTCCCGGATTGAGGACAGGGTGATTACCGGGGAGCTGTTTTTT.

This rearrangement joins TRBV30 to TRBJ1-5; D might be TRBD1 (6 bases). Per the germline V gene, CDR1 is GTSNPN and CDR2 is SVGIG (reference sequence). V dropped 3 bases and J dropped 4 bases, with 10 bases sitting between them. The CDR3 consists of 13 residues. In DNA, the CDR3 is TGTGCCTGGAGGAGGGGGGTTAATCAGCCCCAGCATTTT. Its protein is CAWRRGVNQPQHF. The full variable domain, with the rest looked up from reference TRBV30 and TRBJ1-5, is SQTIHQWPATLVQPVGSPLSLECTVEGTSNPNLYWYRQAAGRGLQLLFYSVGIGQISSEVPQNLSASRPQDRQFILSSKKLLLSDSGFYLCAWRRGVNQPQHFGDGTRLSIL.

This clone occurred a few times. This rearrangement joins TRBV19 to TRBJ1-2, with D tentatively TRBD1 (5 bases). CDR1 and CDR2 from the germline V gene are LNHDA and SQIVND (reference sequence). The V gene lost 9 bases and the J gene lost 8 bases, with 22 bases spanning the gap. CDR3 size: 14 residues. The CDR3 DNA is TGTGCCAGCTGCAGGGATGGGGGGTCGGGCGGCTACACCTTC. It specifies CASCRDGGSGGYTF.

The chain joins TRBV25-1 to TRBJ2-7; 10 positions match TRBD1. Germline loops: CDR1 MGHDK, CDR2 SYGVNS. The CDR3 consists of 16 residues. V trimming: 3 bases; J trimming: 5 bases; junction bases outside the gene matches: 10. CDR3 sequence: CASSEHPGTGVDEQYF. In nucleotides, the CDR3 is TGTGCCAGCAGTGAGCACCCCGGGACAGGGGTCGACGAGCAGTACTTC.

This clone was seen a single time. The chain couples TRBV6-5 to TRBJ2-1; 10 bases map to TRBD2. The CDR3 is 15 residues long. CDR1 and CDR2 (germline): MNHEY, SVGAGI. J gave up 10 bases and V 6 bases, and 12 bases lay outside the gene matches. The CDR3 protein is CASRELSGGAGEQFF. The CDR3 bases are TGTGCCAGCAGGGAGCTGAGCGGGGGGGCCGGAGAGCAGTTCTTC.